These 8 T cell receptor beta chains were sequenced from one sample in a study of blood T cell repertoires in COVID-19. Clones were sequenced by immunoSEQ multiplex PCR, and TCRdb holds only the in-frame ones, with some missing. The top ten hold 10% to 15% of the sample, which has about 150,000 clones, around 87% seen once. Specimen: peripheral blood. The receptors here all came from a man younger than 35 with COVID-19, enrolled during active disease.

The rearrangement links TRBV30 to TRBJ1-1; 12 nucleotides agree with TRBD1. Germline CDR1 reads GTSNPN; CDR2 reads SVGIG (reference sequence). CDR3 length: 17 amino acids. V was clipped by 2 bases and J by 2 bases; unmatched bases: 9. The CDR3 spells CAWSHTGTGGPNTEAFF. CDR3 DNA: TGTGCCTGGAGTCATACCGGGACAGGGGGCCCTAACACTGAAGCTTTCTTT.

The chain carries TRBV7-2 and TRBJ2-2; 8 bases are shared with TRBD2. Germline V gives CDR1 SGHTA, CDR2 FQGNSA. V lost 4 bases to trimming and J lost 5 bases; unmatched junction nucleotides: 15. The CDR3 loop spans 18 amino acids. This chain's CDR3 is CASSYTTVGLGRTGELFF. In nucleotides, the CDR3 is TGTGCCAGCAGCTACACCACAGTGGGACTAGGTCGTACCGGGGAGCTGTTTTTT.

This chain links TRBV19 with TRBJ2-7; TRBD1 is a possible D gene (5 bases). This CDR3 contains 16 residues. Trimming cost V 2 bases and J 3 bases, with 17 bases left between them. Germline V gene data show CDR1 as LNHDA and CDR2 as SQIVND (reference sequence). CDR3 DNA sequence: TGTGCCAGTAGTATATCCCGCAGGGTCGACCTCTACGAGCAGTACTTC. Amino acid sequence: CASSISRRVDLYEQYF.

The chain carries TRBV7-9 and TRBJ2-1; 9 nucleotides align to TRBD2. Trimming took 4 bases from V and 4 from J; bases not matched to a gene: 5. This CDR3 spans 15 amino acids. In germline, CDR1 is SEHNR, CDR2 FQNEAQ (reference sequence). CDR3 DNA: TGTGCCAGCAGCTGGGTGCGGGAGGGGTACAATGAGCAGTTCTTC. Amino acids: CASSWVREGYNEQFF.

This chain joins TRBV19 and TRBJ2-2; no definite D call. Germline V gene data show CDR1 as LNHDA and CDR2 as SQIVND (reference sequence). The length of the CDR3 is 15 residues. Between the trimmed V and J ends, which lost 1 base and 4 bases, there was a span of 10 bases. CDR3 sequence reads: CASSIVDSSTGELFF. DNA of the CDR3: TGTGCCAGTAGTATAGTTGACTCCTCCACCGGGGAGCTGTTTTTT.

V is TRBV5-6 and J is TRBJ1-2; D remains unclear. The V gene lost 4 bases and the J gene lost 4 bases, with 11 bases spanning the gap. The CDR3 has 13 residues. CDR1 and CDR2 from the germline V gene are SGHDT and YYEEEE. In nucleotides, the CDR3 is TGTGCCAGCAGCCAGTTCGCCCTCTATGGCTACACCTTC. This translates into CASSQFALYGYTF.

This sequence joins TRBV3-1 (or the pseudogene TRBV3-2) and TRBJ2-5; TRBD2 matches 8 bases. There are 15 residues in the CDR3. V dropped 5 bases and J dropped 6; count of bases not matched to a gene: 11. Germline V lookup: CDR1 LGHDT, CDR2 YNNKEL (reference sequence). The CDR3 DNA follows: TGTGCCAGCAGCGGTAGCGGGATGGGCCTACAGACCCAGTACTTC. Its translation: CASSGSGMGLQTQYF.

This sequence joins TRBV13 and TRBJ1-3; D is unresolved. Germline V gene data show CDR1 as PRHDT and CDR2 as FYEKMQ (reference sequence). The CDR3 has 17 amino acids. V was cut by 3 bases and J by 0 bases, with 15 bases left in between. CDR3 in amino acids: CASSFFRGGSSGNTIYF. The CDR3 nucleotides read TGTGCCAGCAGCTTTTTCCGAGGAGGGAGCTCTGGAAACACCATATATTTT.